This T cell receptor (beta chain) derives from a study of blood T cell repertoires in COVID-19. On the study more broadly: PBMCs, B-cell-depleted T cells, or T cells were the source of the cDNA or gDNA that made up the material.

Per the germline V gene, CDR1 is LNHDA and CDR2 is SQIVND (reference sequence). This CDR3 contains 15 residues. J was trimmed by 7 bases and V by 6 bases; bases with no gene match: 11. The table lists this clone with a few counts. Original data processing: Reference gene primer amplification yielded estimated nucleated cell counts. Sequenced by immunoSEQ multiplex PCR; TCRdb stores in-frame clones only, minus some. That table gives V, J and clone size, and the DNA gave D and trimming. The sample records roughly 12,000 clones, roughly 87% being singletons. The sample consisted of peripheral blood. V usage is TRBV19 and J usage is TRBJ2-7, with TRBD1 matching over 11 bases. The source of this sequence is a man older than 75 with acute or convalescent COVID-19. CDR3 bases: TGTGCCAGTAGCCCCGGGACAGGGGGTTTGGAAGAGCAGTACTTC. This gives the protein CASSPGTGGLEEQYF.